The next 18 T cell receptor beta chains were all read from a single sample in a study of blood T cells in healthy people across ages. The use of a sample-barcoded 5' primer and a J-beta primer mix characterized a second PCR of about 7 to 12 cycles. TCRdb itself ran the 5' RACE reads through MiXCR, one entry per CDR3 protein. Among about 600,000 distinct CDR3 sequences, around half were seen once, and the ten largest hold 20% to 25%. The material sequenced was blood. The receptors come from a man older than 75 in good health.

The chain joins TRBV29-1 to TRBJ2-1; tentatively, D is TRBD2 (6 bases). V lost 3 bases and J 1 base, leaving 13 bases between the germline ends. The CDR3 runs to 15 residues. CDR1 and CDR2 (germline): SQVTM, ANQGSEA. This CDR3 is CSVEGLAVSYNEQFF. CDR3 coding DNA: TGCAGCGTTGAGGGGTTAGCGGTTTCCTACAATGAGCAGTTCTTC.

This clonotype was counted only a few times. The rearrangement links TRBV2 to TRBJ2-3; TRBD2 matches 7 bases. V shed 9 bases, J shed 4 bases, and the junction held 10 bases outside the gene matches. CDR3 size: 14 residues. Germline V gives CDR1 SNHLY, CDR2 FYNNEI. CDR3 amino acids: CASSQDRGADTQYF. CDR3 nucleotides: TGTGCCAGTTCACAGGACCGGGGGGCAGATACGCAGTATTTT.

V gene TRBV30 combines with J gene TRBJ1-2; 7 positions agree with TRBD1. Per germline, CDR1 GTSNPN and CDR2 SVGIG (reference sequence). After removal of 5 bases from V and 4 bases from J, the junction contained 10 bases not matched to a gene. The CDR3 has 14 amino acids. The CDR3 sequence is CAWATGVFSYGYTF. The CDR3 DNA sequence: TGTGCCTGGGCCACAGGGGTCTTTTCCTATGGCTACACCTTC.

The chain employs TRBV5-1 and TRBJ2-4; TRBD1 matches 7 bases. The CDR3 is 14 amino acids. V lost 3 bases and J lost 4; bases outside the gene matches: 4. The germline gives CDR1 SGHRS, CDR2 YFSETQ. Here the CDR3 reads CASSSPGQKNIQYF. For the CDR3, the DNA is TGCGCCAGCAGCTCTCCGGGACAGAAAAACATTCAGTACTTC.

This chain uses TRBV6-5 with TRBJ2-1; 7 bases agree with TRBD2. The J call is in doubt because the DNA end fits TRBJ2-7 better. The germline CDR1 and CDR2 sequences are MNHEY and SVGAGI. The CDR3 consists of 17 residues. The CDR3 loop reads CASSYSWRGKGYNEQYF. The CDR3 DNA sequence: TGTGCCAGCAGTTACTCTTGGCGGGGGAAAGGTTACAATGAGCAGTACTTC.

This clonotype has a handful of counts. The chain has TRBV7-6 and TRBJ1-1; D call uncertain. Trimming took off 5 bases at V and 0 bases at J, with 13 bases between the two ends. The CDR3 spans 15 residues. Per germline, CDR1 SGHVS and CDR2 FNYEAQ. CDR3 DNA sequence: TGTGCCAGCAGCACCTCGGCCGACATGAACACTGAAGCTTTCTTT. Protein product: CASSTSADMNTEAFF. Looking up the rest from reference TRBV7-6 and TRBJ1-1 gives the full variable domain: GAGVSQSPRYKVTKRGQDVALRCDPISGHVSLYWYRQALGQGPEFLTYFNYEAQQDKSGLPNDRFSAERPEGSISTLTIQRTEQRDSAMYRCASSTSADMNTEAFFGQGTRLTVV.

In its sample, this clonotype was seen a few times. This chain joins TRBV3-1 and TRBJ2-1; 8 bases align to TRBD2. The CDR3 is 14 amino acids. The junction had 6 bases not matched to a gene; V was cut back by 4 bases and J by 7 bases. Germline assignment: CDR1 LGHDT and CDR2 YNNKEL (reference sequence). The CDR3 coding sequence is TGTGCCAGCAGCCGTCGGGAGGGCCTAAATGAGCAGTTCTTC. It codes for CASSRREGLNEQFF.

As concerns this clonotype: One end of the junction does not line up with germline, which may come from a read error. The chain couples TRBV5-4 to TRBJ2-1; a weak D match, TRBD2 (6 bases). Germline V gives CDR1 SGHNT, CDR2 YYREEE (reference sequence). The CDR3 has 15 residues. CDR3 DNA: TGTGCCAGCAGCGACGGGAGCGGGTTTTACAAGGAGCAGTTCTTC. It is translated as CASSDGSGFYKEQFF.

The gene calls are TRBV28 and TRBJ2-7; perhaps TRBD2 as D (7 bases). V was clipped by 8 bases and J by 1 base, with 12 bases between them. The germline V gene encodes CDR1 MDHEN and CDR2 SYDVKM. The CDR3 length is 13 residues. CDR3 protein: CASRGAASYEQYF. The CDR3 DNA reads TGTGCCAGCCGGGGGGCAGCTTCCTACGAGCAGTACTTC.

This clonotype has more than one count but fewer than ten. The chain uses TRBV7-2 and TRBJ1-1; D unresolved. The CDR3 runs 14 residues. V was clipped by 5 bases and J by 1 base, with 11 bases between them. Germline lookup yields CDR1 SGHTA and CDR2 FQGNSA. CDR3 protein: CASSPAFTNTEAFF. DNA for the CDR3: TGTGCCAGCAGCCCTGCTTTTACGAACACTGAAGCTTTCTTT.

Ten or more counts support this clonotype. The chain recombines TRBV6-5 with TRBJ1-4; D is unresolved. CDR1 is MNHEY and CDR2 is SVGAGI in the germline V gene. The CDR3 has 14 residues. V was pared by 5 bases and J by 2 bases, with 9 bases between. The CDR3, as DNA: TGTGCCAGCAGTCCCAGAGGTACTAATGAAAAACTGTTTTTT. Its translation: CASSPRGTNEKLFF.

This clonotype was counted a few times. This chain uses TRBV20-1 with TRBJ1-5, with a weak D call TRBD1 (5 bases). The CDR3 is made up of 14 amino acids. CDR1 and CDR2 from the germline V gene are DFQATT and SNEGSKA (reference sequence). Trimming removed 2 bases at V and 4 bases at J, with 12 bases between. CDR3 sequence: CSARQGYSNQPQHF. The CDR3 DNA reads TGCAGTGCTAGACAGGGATATAGTAATCAGCCCCAGCATTTT.

The rearrangement joins TRBV7-9 to TRBJ2-7, with unresolved D. From germline, CDR1 is SEHNR and CDR2 FQNEAQ (reference sequence). V gave up 1 base and J gave up 5 bases, with 9 bases separating them. The CDR3 loop spans 13 amino acids. The CDR3 bases are TGTGCCAGCAGCTTAGGTCAGTGGGACGAGCAGTACTTC. This gives the protein CASSLGQWDEQYF.

The rearrangement joins TRBV10-3 to TRBJ2-1; 10 bases map to TRBD2. V lost 5 bases to trimming and J lost 5 bases; unmatched junction nucleotides: 3. In germline, CDR1 is ENHRY, CDR2 SYGVKD. This CDR3 comprises 14 residues. In DNA form, the CDR3 reads TGTGCCATCAGTTCTAGCGGGGGTCACAATGAGCAGTTCTTC. Protein product: CAISSSGGHNEQFF.

The J gene is TRBJ2-5, the V gene TRBV25-1, with 7 nucleotides matching TRBD2. J gave up 3 bases and V 1 base, and 2 bases lay outside the gene matches. Looked up from germline, CDR1 is MGHDK and CDR2 is SYGVNS. The CDR3 is made up of 14 amino acids. The CDR3 DNA is TGTGCCAGCAGTGAATTTACTAGCGAAGAGACCCAGTACTTC. This translates into CASSEFTSEETQYF.

The chain carries TRBV9 and TRBJ2-1, with 8 bases matching TRBD2. The CDR3 runs to 15 residues. Trimming removed 3 bases from V and 11 bases from J; junction bases left unmatched: 13. Germline-derived CDR1 and CDR2 are SGDLS and YYNGEE. The CDR3 loop is CASSASGSLAPQQFF. The CDR3 nucleotides read TGTGCCAGCAGCGCTAGCGGGTCCTTGGCCCCCCAGCAGTTCTTC.

This clonotype came up a few times. The J gene is TRBJ2-1, the V gene TRBV12-3 or TRBV12-4; the match to TRBD1 covers 10 bases. J lost 6 bases, V lost 1 base, and 6 bases had no gene match. CDR3 length equals 16 residues. The CDR3 nucleotides are TGTGCCAGCAGTTTAGTGGGACAGGGGATATCCAATGAGCAGTTCTTC. Translation: CASSLVGQGISNEQFF.

The table lists this clonotype with a few counts. The rearrangement joins TRBV20-1 to TRBJ1-2, with 8 bases aligning to TRBD1. The CDR3 has 14 amino acids. Germline lookup yields CDR1 DFQATT and CDR2 SNEGSKA (reference sequence). With V trimmed by 3 bases and J by 4 bases, 7 bases remained unmatched. CDR3 DNA: TGCAGTGCTAGGAACCGGGACAGGCTCTATGGCTACACCTTC. It encodes CSARNRDRLYGYTF.